The 5 T cell receptor beta chains below come from one sample, sequenced in a study of blood T cell repertoires in COVID-19. Data came from immunoSEQ multiplex PCR; TCRdb stores just in-frame clones and leaves some out. The sample carries 250,000 to 350,000 clones, around 89% recorded once. The sample comprised peripheral blood. Source of these receptors: a man aged 25 to 45 with acute or convalescent COVID-19.

The chain is built from TRBV19 and TRBJ1-5, with 8 bases matching TRBD1. Looked up from germline, CDR1 is LNHDA and CDR2 is SQIVND (reference sequence). The CDR3 is 15 residues long. The ends lost 4 bases at V and 7 bases at J; junction bases unmatched: 9. The chain's CDR3 is CASSRRQGRKQPQHF. CDR3 DNA: TGTGCCAGTAGTAGGAGACAGGGGAGGAAGCAGCCCCAGCATTTT.

This chain connects TRBV5-1 to TRBJ2-7; 16 bases map to TRBD2. The CDR3 spans 13 residues. Germline CDR1 reads SGHRS; CDR2 reads YFSETQ. The J segment lost 8 bases and the V segment lost 7 bases, leaving 3 bases of the junction unmatched. This CDR3 reads CASEGLAGGQQYF. The CDR3 nucleotides are TGCGCCAGCGAGGGACTAGCGGGAGGGCAGCAGTACTTC. The full variable domain, with the rest looked up from reference TRBV5-1 and TRBJ2-7, is KAGVTQTPRYLIKTRGQQVTLSCSPISGHRSVSWYQQTPGQGLQFLFEYFSETQRNKGNFPGRFSGRQFSNSRSEMNVSTLELGDSALYLCASEGLAGGQQYFGPGTRLTVT.

The chain uses TRBV2 and TRBJ1-1; D is unclear. V was trimmed by 5 bases and J by 0 bases, leaving 7 bases between them. CDR1 and CDR2 (germline): SNHLY, FYNNEI. The CDR3 length is 13 residues. The CDR3 DNA sequence: TGTGCCAGCAGTCTGGGAGTGAACACTGAAGCTTTCTTT. Its protein product is CASSLGVNTEAFF.

The V and J genes are TRBV19 and TRBJ1-6; the D gene is possibly TRBD1 (5 bases). The CDR3 runs 16 residues. Germline values: CDR1 LNHDA, CDR2 SQIVND (reference sequence). V was clipped by 1 base and J by 10 bases, with 17 bases between them. In DNA, the CDR3 is TGTGCCAGTAGTATAGGGGGCAGCCCCCTAGGATCACCCCTCCACTTT. Its protein is CASSIGGSPLGSPLHF.

This chain joins TRBV3-1 (or the pseudogene TRBV3-2) and TRBJ1-6; D remains ambiguous. Germline lookup yields CDR1 LGHDT and CDR2 YNNKEL (reference sequence). The CDR3 length is 12 residues. Trimming took off 4 bases at V and 4 bases at J, with 2 bases between the two ends. The CDR3 nucleotides are TGTGCCAGCAGCCTATATAATTCACCCCTCCACTTT. Translated: CASSLYNSPLHF.